The 17 T cell receptor beta chains below come from one sample, sequenced in a study of CDR3 diversity in severe acne (dated by TCRdb to between 2018 and 2021). Libraries were built with PCR. Sequencer: Illumina HiSeq 2000. In-frame beta chains were kept once TCRdb had trimmed the public reads at Q25 with fastp and called clones with MiXCR. Merged by CDR3 protein, the rows form single entries marked with the most common genes and DNA. The sample table contains more than 80,000 distinct CDR3 sequences; only one count was recorded for approximately 49% of them. Clones ranked in the top ten supply approximately 10% of the sample. Sequencing input: blood. These receptors originate from a male donor with severe acne vulgaris.

Regarding this clonotype: One base away lies a much larger clone, so this may be a sequencing read error. The chain uses TRBV10-3 and TRBJ1-6; tentative D call: TRBD1 (5 bases). The germline CDR1 and CDR2 sequences are ENHRY and SYGVKD. The V end was cut by 2 bases, the J end by 7 bases, with 9 bases between. This CDR3 comprises 14 residues. The CDR3 nucleotides are TGTGCCATCAGTGAGGACAGTACCAATTCACCCCTCCACTTT. This gives the protein CAISEDSTNSPLHF.

The chain recombines TRBV6-2 or TRBV6-3 with TRBJ2-2; the D gene could be TRBD1 or TRBD2 (5 bases each). Germline loops: CDR1 MNHEY, CDR2 SVGEGT. This CDR3 is built from 15 residues. The V end lost 6 bases, the J end lost 0 bases, and 11 bases lay between the germline ends. The CDR3: CASRGEGPNTGELFF. In nucleotides, the CDR3 is TGTGCCAGCAGGGGGGAAGGCCCGAACACCGGGGAGCTGTTTTTT.

This clonotype was picked up many times. The rearrangement uses TRBV12-3 or TRBV12-4 and TRBJ1-2; perhaps TRBD1 as D (5 bases). V dropped 2 bases and J dropped 4 bases, with 5 bases sitting between them. CDR3 size: 12 residues. Written as DNA, the CDR3 is TGTGCCAGCAGTTTACAGGGCTATGGCTACACCTTC. Its protein is CASSLQGYGYTF.

This clonotype came up many times. The genes are TRBV19 and TRBJ1-5; no clear D. The germline V and J ends were trimmed by 4 bases and 5 bases, with 6 bases remaining between them. From germline, CDR1 is LNHDA and CDR2 SQIVND (reference sequence). The CDR3 loop spans 12 amino acids. The CDR3 region is CASSNSYQPQHF. The DNA of the CDR3 is TGTGCCAGTAGTAATAGTTATCAGCCCCAGCATTTT.

The gene calls are TRBV10-1 and TRBJ2-7; TRBD1 matches 9 bases. Per the germline V gene, CDR1 is WNHNN and CDR2 is SYGVQD (reference sequence). The V gene end was trimmed by 3 bases and the J gene end by 6 bases; junction bases not matched to a gene: 9. The CDR3 is 15 amino acids. CDR3 DNA sequence: TGCGCCAGCAGTGAATGGGGACAGGGTATCAGCGAGCAGTACTTC. Amino acid sequence: CASSEWGQGISEQYF.

For this clonotype: This may stem from a read error, because a much larger clone lies one nucleotide away. The chain uses TRBV2 and TRBJ1-2; TRBD1 matches 10 bases. V dropped 8 bases and J dropped 7; count of bases not matched to a gene: 10. The CDR3 contains 14 residues. The germline V gene encodes CDR1 SNHLY and CDR2 FYNNEI. CDR3 amino acids: CASRLDRGTGGYTF. CDR3 DNA sequence: TGTGCCAGCCGATTGGACAGGGGGACGGGTGGCTACACCTTC.

The genes are TRBV6-5 and TRBJ2-3; TRBD1 agrees at 7 bases. J gave up 0 bases and V 2 bases, and 2 bases lay outside the gene matches. CDR3 length: 15 residues. Per the germline V gene, CDR1 is MNHEY and CDR2 is SVGAGI. The CDR3 sequence: CASSYQGVSTDTQYF. The CDR3 DNA reads as TGTGCCAGCAGTTACCAGGGGGTTAGCACAGATACGCAGTATTTT.

The rearrangement links TRBV6-5 to TRBJ2-7; D gene unclear. Germline-derived CDR1 and CDR2 are MNHEY and SVGAGI. V was shortened by 11 bases and J by 5 bases, with 19 bases between the two germline ends. The CDR3 consists of 13 residues. The DNA for the CDR3 is TGTGCCGCCGTCGGTCGCAGGTCCGACGAGCAGTACTTC. Amino acid sequence: CAAVGRRSDEQYF.

J is TRBJ1-6 and V is TRBV28; 10 nucleotides agree with TRBD1. J lost 5 bases, V lost 4 bases, and 2 bases had no gene match. Germline V CDR1 and CDR2: MDHEN, SYDVKM. The CDR3 runs 15 residues. The CDR3 nucleotides are TGTGCCAGCAGTTCCGGGACAGGGGATAATTCACCCCTCCACTTT. This codes for CASSSGTGDNSPLHF.

This clonotype was recorded at least ten times. V usage is TRBV10-3 and J usage is TRBJ1-1; perhaps TRBD1 as D (6 bases). CDR3 size: 13 residues. Germline CDR1 and CDR2: ENHRY and SYGVKD. Trimming cost V 8 bases and J 4 bases, with 14 bases left between them. The CDR3 spells CAIGSGHRTEAFF. DNA for the CDR3: TGTGCCATCGGGTCGGGACACCGCACTGAAGCTTTCTTT.

This clonotype occurred once. The rearrangement uses TRBV10-3 and TRBJ1-5; 9 bases agree with TRBD1. The CDR3 extends over 13 amino acids. Trimming cost V 4 bases and J 7 bases; bases outside gene matches: 2. Germline V lookup: CDR1 ENHRY, CDR2 SYGVKD. The CDR3 region is CAISGTGEQPQHF. CDR3 sequence (DNA): TGTGCCATCAGTGGGACAGGGGAACAGCCCCAGCATTTT.

This clonotype was seen repeatedly, ten times or more. A read error is likely, as this CDR3 ends without the conserved phenylalanine or tryptophan. The rearrangement joins TRBV6-2 or TRBV6-3 to TRBJ2-7, with D unresolved. This CDR3 has 12 amino acids. CDR1 is MNHEY and CDR2 is SVGEGT in the germline V gene. CDR3 coding DNA: TGTGCCAGCAGTTCTCGCAGCTACGTGCAGTACTCC. Its translation is CASSSRSYVQYS.

As regards this clonotype: This may be a read error: a much more frequent sequence differs by one nucleotide. V and J are TRBV6-1 and TRBJ2-7; D possibly corresponds to TRBD2 (5 bases). Trimming pared 1 base from V and 2 bases from J, leaving 12 bases between. The length of the CDR3 is 15 residues. The germline V gene encodes CDR1 MNHNS and CDR2 SASEGT. The DNA of the CDR3 is TGTGCCAGCAGTGAAGGGGGAGCCCGAACCTACGAGCAGTACTTC. This translates into CASSEGGARTYEQYF.

This chain connects TRBV7-2 to TRBJ2-3, with 14 bases that match TRBD2. The CDR3 is 18 residues long. CDR1 SGHTA and CDR2 FQGNSA come from the germline V gene. Germline trimming cut 7 bases from V and 2 bases from J; bases unmatched to any gene: 11. In DNA, the CDR3 is TGTGCCAGCACGCCCCGCGGGGGACTAGCGGGGGACACAGATACGCAGTATTTT. Encoded protein: CASTPRGGLAGDTDTQYF. Together with reference TRBV7-2 and TRBJ2-3, the CDR3 gives the full variable domain: GAGVSQSPSNKVTEKGKDVELRCDPISGHTALYWYRQSLGQGLEFLIYFQGNSAPDKSGLPSDRFSAERTGGSVSTLTIQRTQQEDSAVYLCASTPRGGLAGDTDTQYFGPGTRLTVL.

The rearrangement links TRBV7-2 to TRBJ2-7; D remains ambiguous. Trimming pared 0 bases from V and 1 base from J, leaving 7 bases between. The CDR3 runs 14 residues. Per the germline V gene, CDR1 is SGHTA and CDR2 is FQGNSA. The CDR3 DNA follows: TGTGCCAGCAGCTTAGCTTCAGGTTCCTACGAGCAGTACTTC. Translated: CASSLASGSYEQYF.

V and J are TRBV20-1 and TRBJ2-7; TRBD1 matches 8 bases. The DNA end is more similar to TRBJ2-5, so the J call may be wrong. The CDR3 loop spans 16 amino acids. Germline CDR1 is DFQATT and CDR2 is SNEGSKA (reference sequence). The CDR3 sequence is CSAMSWGQGAAETQYF. The CDR3, as DNA: TGCAGTGCTATGTCGTGGGGGCAGGGGGCGGCGGAGACCCAGTACTTC.

The chain joins TRBV29-1 to TRBJ1-1; D remains ambiguous. The germline CDR1 and CDR2 sequences are SQVTM and ANQGSEA. The CDR3 spans 14 residues. Trimming shortened V by 3 bases and J by 1 base, and 12 bases separated the two germline ends. Here the CDR3 DNA reads TGCAGCGTTGATCTGGGTCTGAGGAACACTGAAGCTTTCTTT. It yields the protein CSVDLGLRNTEAFF.